The T cell receptor beta chain under discussion was sequenced for a study of metastatic and nonmetastatic thyroid tumors. Overall study: Repertoire comparisons spanned blood and tumor or nodule tissue from malignant and benign thyroid patients.

In the original workflow: For papillary thyroid cancer, a distant-metastasis classifier was constructed from CDR3 differences observed across clinicopathological groups. TCRdb used MiXCR to call clones anew from the PCR reads. V and J calls and clone size were set by TCRdb, not the authors. In the table there are around 34,000 clones, around 28% of which are singletons. Regarding the study as a whole: Reportedly, malignant thyroid tumors had significantly higher TCR beta diversity than benign nodules, in blood and tumor.

As concerns this clone: The antigen remains unidentified.

All patients were untreated before thyroid surgery. This sequence originates from a female donor with papillary thyroid cancer or a benign thyroid nodule (not recorded which). Some clones in this sample may be carry-over from other donors' samples. What was sequenced was blood.

The CDR3 region is CASSLWTSKDSQYF. In DNA form, the CDR3 reads TGTGCCAGCAGCCTATGGACTAGTAAGGATTCGCAGTATTTT. The chain carries TRBV7-2 and TRBJ2-3; 7 bases map to TRBD2. In germline, CDR1 is SGHTA, CDR2 FQGNSA. This CDR3 is 14 amino acids long. With 5 bases clipped from V and 10 bases from J, the junction kept 12 bases outside the gene matches.